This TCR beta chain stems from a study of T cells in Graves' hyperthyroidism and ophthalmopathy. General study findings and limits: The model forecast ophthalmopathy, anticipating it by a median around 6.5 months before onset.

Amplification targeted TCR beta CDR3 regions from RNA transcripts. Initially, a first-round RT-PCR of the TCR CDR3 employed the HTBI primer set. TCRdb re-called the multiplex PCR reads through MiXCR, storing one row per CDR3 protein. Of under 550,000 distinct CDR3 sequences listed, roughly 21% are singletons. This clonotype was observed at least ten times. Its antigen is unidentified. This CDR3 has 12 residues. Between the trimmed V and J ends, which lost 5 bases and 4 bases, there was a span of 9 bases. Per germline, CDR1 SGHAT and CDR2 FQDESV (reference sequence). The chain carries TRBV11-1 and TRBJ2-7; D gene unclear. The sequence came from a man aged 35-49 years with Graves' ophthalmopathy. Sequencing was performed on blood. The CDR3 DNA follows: TGTGCCAGCAGCGCCGGAGTATACGAGCAGTACTTC. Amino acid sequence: CASSAGVYEQYF.